Given below is one T cell receptor beta chain in context. The entry originates in a study of blood T cells in healthy people across ages. V was pared by 4 bases and J by 3 bases, with 13 bases between. This CDR3 region has 14 residues. Through a sample-barcoded 5' primer and a J-beta primer mix, a second PCR was run for roughly 7 to 11 cycles. No fewer than 3 million CDR3-containing paired-end reads came from each sample. Using its own MiXCR run on the 5' RACE reads, TCRdb lists one record per CDR3 protein. The top ten hold approximately 30% of the sample, which has about 780,000 distinct CDR3 sequences, about 62% seen once.

J is TRBJ2-7 and V is TRBV12-3 or TRBV12-4; a weak D match, TRBD1 (6 bases). Sequences were obtained from blood. This clonotype originated in a man younger than 40 in good health. For the CDR3, the DNA is TGTGCCAGCAGTTCAATCCGGGACAACTACGAGCAGTACTTC. Translating it yields CASSSIRDNYEQYF.